This T cell receptor beta chain was documented in a study of T cell responses to AZD1222 COVID-19 vaccine. Findings and limits, study-wide: Possibly, clonal diversity was underestimated; donors were largely white British and included more females. Baseline testing showed seropositivity in only 6 or 7 AZD1222 recipients.

With regard to this clone: Its antigen remains unknown.

Per germline, CDR1 KGHSH and CDR2 LQKENI. Trimming stripped 0 bases from V and 6 bases from J, with 8 bases between. The CDR3 has 14 residues. The table came from immunoSEQ multiplex PCR; TCRdb's copy has only in-frame clones and leaves some out. This repertoire shows 57,000 or so clones, approximately 89% found once; its top ten account for approximately 20%. This clonotype originated in an adult in good health. V usage is TRBV18 and J usage is TRBJ2-2; no clear D gene. Sequenced here: peripheral blood, sampled on day 0 of MenACWY control vaccination. This CDR3 is CASSPPMNSGELFF. The CDR3 bases are TGTGCCAGCTCACCACCGATGAATTCCGGGGAGCTGTTTTTT.